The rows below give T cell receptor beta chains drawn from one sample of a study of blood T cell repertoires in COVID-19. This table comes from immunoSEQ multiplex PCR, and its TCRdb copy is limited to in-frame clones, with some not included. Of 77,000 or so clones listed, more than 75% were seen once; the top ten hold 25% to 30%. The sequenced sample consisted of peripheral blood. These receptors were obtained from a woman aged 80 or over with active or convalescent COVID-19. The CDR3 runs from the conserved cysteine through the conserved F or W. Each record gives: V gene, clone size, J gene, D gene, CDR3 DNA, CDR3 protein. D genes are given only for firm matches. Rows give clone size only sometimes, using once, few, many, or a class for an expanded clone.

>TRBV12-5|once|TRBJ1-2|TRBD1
TGTGCTAGTGGTTTGGCCCGGGACAGGAGATTTGGCTACACCTTC
CASGLARDRRFGYTF
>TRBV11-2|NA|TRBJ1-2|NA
TGTGCCAGCAGCTTCTGGGGCAGGGACTATGGCTACACCTTC
CASSFWGRDYGYTF
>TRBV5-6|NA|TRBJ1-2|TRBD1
TGTGCCAGCAGGGGGACAGGGGTCCTTCACTATGGTGGCTACACCTTC
CASRGTGVLHYGGYTF
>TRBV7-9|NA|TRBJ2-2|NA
TGTGCCAGCAGCTTAGGCGGCAGGGGAGATACCGGGGAGCTGTTTTTT
CASSLGGRGDTGELFF
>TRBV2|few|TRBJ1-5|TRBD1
TGTGCCAGCAAAGGACAGGGCTTAAATCAGCCCCAGCATTTT
CASKGQGLNQPQHF
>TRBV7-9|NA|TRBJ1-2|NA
TGTGCCAGCAGCTCGACAGCTGTAGGAACCCCAAACTATGGCTACACCTTC
CASSSTAVGTPNYGYTF
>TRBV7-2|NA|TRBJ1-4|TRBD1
TGTGCCAGCAGCTTCCGACAGGGCCTTAATGAAAAACTGTTTTTT
CASSFRQGLNEKLFF
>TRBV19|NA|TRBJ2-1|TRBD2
TGTGCCAGTTGGTTTCCACGGCGCTTGACTAGCGTCGGCAATGAGCAGTTCTTC
CASWFPRRLTSVGNEQFF
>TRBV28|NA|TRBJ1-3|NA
TGTGCCAGCAGTTTCGGGACAACTGGAAACACCATATATTTT
CASSFGTTGNTIYF
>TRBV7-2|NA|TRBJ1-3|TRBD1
TGTGCCAGCAGCCCAACAGGGGACCCTGGAAACACCATATATTTT
CASSPTGDPGNTIYF
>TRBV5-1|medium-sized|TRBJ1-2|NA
TGCGCCAGCAAAACTTGGCTCAGGGTGGGCTATGGCTACACCTTC
CASKTWLRVGYGYTF
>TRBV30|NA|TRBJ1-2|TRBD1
TGTGCCTGCCCGGACAGGGGCTTCGGTGGCTACACCTTC
CACPDRGFGGYTF
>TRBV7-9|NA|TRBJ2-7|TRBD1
TGTGCCAGCAGCTCCCCGGGACAGTCCTACGAGCAGTACTTC
CASSSPGQSYEQYF
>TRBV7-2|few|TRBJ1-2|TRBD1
TGTGCCAGCAGCTTAGATCCGGGCAGGGGGTATGGCTACACCTTC
CASSLDPGRGYGYTF
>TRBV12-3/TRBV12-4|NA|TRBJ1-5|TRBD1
TGTGCCAGCCACCGGGACAGGGGGCAGCCCCAGCATTTT
CASHRDRGQPQHF
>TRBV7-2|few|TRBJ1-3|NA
TGTGCCAGCAGCCTCGAGAGTGGAAACACCATATATTTT
CASSLESGNTIYF
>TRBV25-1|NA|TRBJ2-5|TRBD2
TGTGCCAGCAGAACTAGCGGGGGACAAGAGACCCAGTACTTC
CASRTSGGQETQYF
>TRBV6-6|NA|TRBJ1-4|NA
TGTGCCAGCAGGGCTGGGACTGATGAAAAACTGTTTTTT
CASRAGTDEKLFF